This TCR beta chain was sequenced for a study of T cell repertoires in ileal Crohn's disease. The germline V gene has CDR1 GTSNPN and CDR2 SVGIG (reference sequence). The CDR3 covers 13 residues. Trimming removed 7 bases from V and 3 bases from J, with 16 bases in between. Using immunoSEQ multiplex PCR, the repertoire was profiled, and TCRdb retains in-frame clones only, with some absent. This table has over 9,000 clones, approximately 82% appearing once. The material sequenced was ileal tissue. The sequence was obtained from an adult with Crohn's disease. V gene TRBV30 combines with J gene TRBJ2-7; no clear D gene. The CDR3 sequence is CAFWRDSIYEQYF. As DNA, the CDR3 is TGTGCCTTTTGGAGAGACTCAATCTACGAGCAGTACTTC.